Listed here are 20 T cell receptor beta chains from one sample, sequenced in a study of HIV-infected children after antiretroviral therapy interruption. A 3' RACE protocol on RNA, with unique molecular identifiers, produced the TCR library. One entry per CDR3 protein, called by TCRdb with MiXCR from the 3' RACE reads. The table includes around 50,000 distinct CDR3 sequences, around 4.7% detected once. Indicated treatment: PENTA 11 planned treatment interruption arm or continuous ART arm. The sequences come from CD45RA+ CD4+ T cells from PBMCs, pooled from several time points, collected from a donor given antiretroviral therapy, either interrupted or continuous. Described subset: naive CD4+ CD45RA+ CD45RO- T cells. Every receptor here comes from a pool of human donors with HIV.

In this sample, this clonotype turned up many times. The V call is TRBV28, the J call TRBJ1-2; TRBD1 aligns across 10 bases. This CDR3 has 16 amino acids. Trimming cost V 9 bases and J 0 bases; bases outside gene matches: 10. CDR1 and CDR2 from the germline V gene are MDHEN and SYDVKM. The CDR3 is CASSETGGHPNYGYTF. In DNA form, the CDR3 reads TGTGCCAGTAGTGAGACAGGGGGCCATCCTAACTATGGCTACACCTTC.

This clonotype was recorded at least ten times. The chain links TRBV29-1 to TRBJ1-1, with D perhaps matching TRBD1 (5 bases). CDR3 length equals 14 residues. Germline V gives CDR1 SQVTM, CDR2 ANQGSEA. Trimming took off 3 bases at V and 1 base at J, with 12 bases between the two ends. The CDR3 loop is CSVDQGTANTEAFF. The CDR3 nucleotides are TGCAGCGTTGACCAAGGGACGGCGAACACTGAAGCTTTCTTT.

This clonotype was observed at least ten times. The chain has TRBV29-1 and TRBJ2-1; the D gene is possibly TRBD1 (6 bases). Looked up from germline, CDR1 is SQVTM and CDR2 is ANQGSEA. The CDR3 totals 15 residues. The V end was cut by 7 bases, the J end by 0 bases, with 16 bases between. The CDR3 coding sequence is TGCAGCGCCGAAAGAGGGGACATCTCCTACAATGAGCAGTTCTTC. Its translation: CSAERGDISYNEQFF.

This clonotype has ten or more counts. V and J are TRBV27 and TRBJ1-6; weak D call: TRBD1 (5 bases). The CDR3 has 13 residues. Trimming removed 6 bases from V and 9 bases from J, with 12 bases in between. CDR1 MNHEY and CDR2 SMNVEV come from the germline V gene (reference sequence). The CDR3 nucleotides are TGTGCCAGCAGAAGAGGGGTGAGTTCACCCCTCCACTTT. Its protein product is CASRRGVSSPLHF.

This clonotype was observed at least ten times. The rearrangement joins TRBV5-1 to TRBJ2-5; TRBD2 matches 8 bases. The CDR3 is 17 amino acids. CDR1 is SGHRS, CDR2 YFSETQ, per germline. V shed 0 bases and J 2 bases; nucleotides not matched to a gene: 9. CDR3 nucleotide sequence: TGCGCCAGCAGCTTGGGGGGCGGACTAGCACTTCAAGAGACCCAGTACTTC. It is translated as CASSLGGGLALQETQYF.

This clonotype was counted at least ten times. The chain couples TRBV19 to TRBJ1-4, with no clear D. CDR1 and CDR2 from the germline V gene are LNHDA and SQIVND (reference sequence). Trimming shortened V by 5 bases and J by 14 bases, and 15 bases separated the two germline ends. The CDR3 totals 12 residues. This CDR3 reads CASSFRPAHLFF. In nucleotides, the CDR3 is TGTGCCAGTAGTTTCCGACCGGCACACCTGTTTTTT. Full variable domain (missing parts from reference TRBV19 and TRBJ1-4): DGGITQSPKYLFRKEGQNVTLSCEQNLNHDAMYWYRQDPGQGLRLIYYSQIVNDFQKGDIAEGYSVSREKKESFPLTVTSAQKNPTAFYLCASSFRPAHLFFGSGTQLSVL.

This clonotype was seen at least ten times. The J gene is TRBJ2-2, the V gene TRBV20-1, with a weak D call TRBD2 (7 bases). Trimming took off 2 bases at V and 3 bases at J, with 16 bases between the two ends. Germline V gives CDR1 DFQATT, CDR2 SNEGSKA (reference sequence). This CDR3 is built from 16 residues. CDR3 amino acids: CSARNPRGADTGELFF. The CDR3 DNA reads as TGCAGTGCTAGAAACCCTCGGGGGGCGGACACCGGGGAGCTGTTTTTT.

This clonotype showed up many times. This chain links TRBV20-1 with TRBJ2-4; 7 nucleotides line up with TRBD1. With 5 bases clipped from V and 0 bases from J, the junction kept 7 bases outside the gene matches. CDR1 and CDR2 (germline): DFQATT, SNEGSKA (reference sequence). The CDR3 loop spans 15 amino acids. CDR3 in amino acids: CSARGTVLAKNIQYF. CDR3 DNA sequence: TGCAGTGCTCGAGGGACAGTATTAGCCAAAAACATTCAGTACTTC.

This clonotype was counted many times. This chain joins TRBV29-1 and TRBJ2-6; D perhaps matches TRBD1 (6 bases). Germline loops: CDR1 SQVTM, CDR2 ANQGSEA. V gave up 3 bases and J gave up 4 bases, with 16 bases separating them. This CDR3 spans 16 amino acids. The chain's CDR3 is CSVDGGTSAGANVLTF. Here the CDR3 DNA reads TGCAGCGTTGATGGGGGCACTTCGGCCGGGGCCAACGTCCTGACTTTC.

The chain uses TRBV6-1 and TRBJ2-7; 8 bases are a match to TRBD1. Germline-derived CDR1 and CDR2 are MNHNS and SASEGT. The CDR3 has 16 residues. V lost 0 bases, J lost 2 bases, and 6 bases stayed unmatched. In nucleotides, the CDR3 is TGTGCCAGCAGTGAAGCGGGGACAGGCCGCACCTACGAGCAGTACTTC. This codes for CASSEAGTGRTYEQYF.

Ten or more counts support this clonotype. This chain links TRBV4-1 with TRBJ2-5; D not resolved. V was clipped by 0 bases and J by 5 bases, with 10 bases between them. Germline V CDR1 and CDR2: MGHRA, YSYEKL. This CDR3 contains 14 residues. The CDR3 spells CASSQEWVRETQYF. CDR3 nucleotides: TGCGCCAGCAGCCAAGAATGGGTCCGGGAGACCCAGTACTTC.

This clonotype was recorded many times. The chain joins TRBV19 to TRBJ2-3; no clear D. Germline values: CDR1 LNHDA, CDR2 SQIVND (reference sequence). Trimming shortened V by 6 bases and J by 6 bases, and 10 bases separated the two germline ends. This CDR3 has 12 amino acids. CDR3: CASSGRTDTQYF. In DNA, the CDR3 is TGTGCCAGTAGCGGAAGGACCGATACGCAGTATTTT.

In its sample, this clonotype was seen many times. The V gene is TRBV28, the J gene TRBJ2-3; 7 bases line up with TRBD2. This CDR3 contains 15 residues. CDR1 and CDR2 (germline): MDHEN, SYDVKM. The trim removed 8 bases at V and 0 bases at J, leaving 8 bases unmatched. CDR3: CASYSQAGSTDTQYF. CDR3 nucleotide sequence: TGTGCCAGCTACAGCCAAGCGGGGAGCACAGATACGCAGTATTTT.

This clonotype was picked up many times. The chain uses TRBV27 and TRBJ2-1; 11 nucleotides line up with TRBD2. This CDR3 is 13 amino acids long. The junction had 6 bases not matched to a gene; V was cut back by 2 bases and J by 15 bases. Per the germline V gene, CDR1 is MNHEY and CDR2 is SMNVEV (reference sequence). The CDR3 bases are TGTGCCAGCAGTTTAGAACTAGCGGGGGATCGGTTCTTC. It yields the protein CASSLELAGDRFF.

This clonotype was recorded many times. The chain joins TRBV6-1 to TRBJ1-1; D gene ambiguous. CDR3 size: 15 residues. Trimming stripped 1 base from V and 1 base from J, with 10 bases between. From germline, CDR1 is MNHNS and CDR2 SASEGT. The CDR3 DNA follows: TGTGCCAGCAGTGAAGAAGGGCTTCCGAACACTGAAGCTTTCTTT. This sequence encodes CASSEEGLPNTEAFF.

This clonotype was counted ten times or more. As DNA, the CDR3 is TGTGCCAGCAGCTTGAATCGTGGGACAGGCGAAAATGTTGGTGAAGCTTTCTTT. The encoded protein is CASSLNRGTGENVGEAFF. The J gene is TRBJ1-1, the V gene TRBV5-7; TRBD1 matches 8 bases. TRBV5-7 is sorted into the ORF group, with uncertain function. The CDR3 totals 18 residues. V was clipped by 1 base and J by 7 bases; unmatched bases: 18.

This clonotype was found many times. The rearrangement links TRBV15 to TRBJ2-4, with a weak D call TRBD1 (5 bases). Germline CDR1 and CDR2: LNHNV and YYDKDF (reference sequence). CDR3 size: 17 residues. V was shortened by 0 bases and J by 6 bases, with 18 bases between the two germline ends. Written as DNA, the CDR3 is TGTGCCACCAGCAGAGATATGAGCGCAGCGCAGGGAAACATTCAGTACTTC. Protein product: CATSRDMSAAQGNIQYF. The whole variable domain, remainder taken from reference TRBV15 and TRBJ2-4, is DAMVIQNPRYQVTQFGKPVTLSCSQTLNHNVMYWYQQKSSQAPKLLFHYYDKDFNNEADTPDNFQSRRPNTSFCFLDIRSPGLGDTAMYLCATSRDMSAAQGNIQYFGAGTRLSVL.

This clonotype has ten or more counts. This chain links TRBV20-1 with TRBJ1-4; weak D call: TRBD1 (6 bases). The V and J ends lost 0 bases and 5 bases respectively, with 13 bases between them. The V gene's germline CDR1 is DFQATT and CDR2 SNEGSKA (reference sequence). The CDR3 loop spans 15 amino acids. CDR3 loop: CSARDLRQDNEKLFF. The CDR3 DNA reads as TGCAGTGCTAGAGATCTTCGACAGGACAATGAAAAACTGTTTTTT.

This clonotype showed up just a few times. The chain links TRBV11-3 to TRBJ2-1; 8 nucleotides align to TRBD1. V lost 0 bases to trimming and J lost 8 bases; unmatched junction nucleotides: 6. The CDR3 runs 15 residues. The germline V gene has CDR1 SGHNT and CDR2 YENEEA. This chain's CDR3 is CASSLERDRYDEQFF. CDR3 nucleotides: TGTGCCAGCAGCTTAGAACGGGACAGGTATGATGAGCAGTTCTTC.

This clonotype has ten or more counts. The chain joins TRBV4-2 to TRBJ2-7, with unresolved D. The CDR3 is 15 residues long. Germline values: CDR1 LGHNA, CDR2 YNFKEQ. The V end was cut by 0 bases, the J end by 4 bases, with 13 bases between. The CDR3 DNA reads TGTGCCAGCAGCCAAGATCGCGGCAGCGTTTACGAGCAGTACTTC. Protein sequence: CASSQDRGSVYEQYF.